What follows describes a single T cell receptor (beta chain). The antigen is undetermined. This record belongs to a study of STAT5B mutations in CD4+ large granular lymphocyte leukemia. Study-level points and caveats: Patient CD4-sorted repertoires stayed more clonal than healthy ones after leukemic-clone removal. Higher CD4+ than CD8+ T-LGLL clonality might reflect small sample size.

Assay: immunoSEQ multiplex PCR; the TCRdb copy retains only in-frame clones and omits some. The sample contains around 26,000 clones, roughly 69% of which appear only once. Healthy controls were blood donor buffy coats. The sequence was collected from a human donor in good health. The specimen was CD4+ T cells from blood buffy coats.

CDR3 sequence (DNA): TGTGCCAGCAGTTTAGGCCCGGGACAGGCATCCTACGAGCAGTACGTC. The encoded protein is CASSLGPGQASYEQYV. This chain connects TRBV28 to TRBJ2-7; 8 positions match TRBD1. The CDR3 is made up of 16 amino acids. V lost 2 bases, J lost 1 base, and 7 bases stayed unmatched. The germline CDR1 and CDR2 sequences are MDHEN and SYDVKM.